The next 20 T cell receptor beta chains were all read from a single sample in a study of identical twins. TCRdb reprocessed the 5' RACE reads with MiXCR, giving one entry per CDR3 protein. This table has roughly 280,000 distinct CDR3 sequences, more than 8% appearing once. These records were also assigned to another study, of yellow fever vaccine responses in identical twins.

The sample comprised CD8+ T cells sorted from blood. These receptors originate from a woman aged 18-35 years in good health.

The chain is built from TRBV20-1 and TRBJ2-5; possibly TRBD2 for D (5 bases). CDR1 and CDR2 from the germline V gene are DFQATT and SNEGSKA (reference sequence). The germline V and J ends were trimmed by 0 bases and 6 bases, with 11 bases remaining between them. The CDR3 loop spans 13 amino acids. The CDR3 here is CSARDRGSQTQYF. CDR3 coding DNA: TGCAGTGCTAGAGATCGGGGTAGTCAGACCCAGTACTTC.

This clonotype was counted ten times or more. This chain links TRBV6-1 with TRBJ1-2; 7 positions match TRBD1. CDR3 length equals 17 residues. The junction had 9 bases not matched to a gene; V was cut back by 1 base and J by 1 base. Germline V CDR1 and CDR2: MNHNS, SASEGT. The CDR3: CASSEEPTGDFNYGYTF. Here the CDR3 DNA reads TGTGCCAGCAGTGAAGAGCCAACAGGGGATTTTAACTATGGCTACACCTTC.

The rearrangement links TRBV7-6 to TRBJ2-3; TRBD2 aligns across 8 bases. The junction had 5 bases not matched to a gene; V was cut back by 5 bases and J by 1 base. This CDR3 spans 15 amino acids. Looked up from germline, CDR1 is SGHVS and CDR2 is FNYEAQ. CDR3 coding DNA: TGTGCCAGCAGCCTGATTAGCGGGGGCACAGATACGCAGTATTTT. It encodes CASSLISGGTDTQYF. Combining the CDR3 with reference TRBV7-6 and TRBJ2-3 gives the whole variable domain GAGVSQSPRYKVTKRGQDVALRCDPISGHVSLYWYRQALGQGPEFLTYFNYEAQQDKSGLPNDRFSAERPEGSISTLTIQRTEQRDSAMYRCASSLISGGTDTQYFGPGTRLTVL.

This clonotype was found a few times. V is TRBV10-3 and J is TRBJ2-7; the D gene is possibly TRBD2 (5 bases). The germline V gene has CDR1 ENHRY and CDR2 SYGVKD. Deletions cut 10 bases from V and 5 bases from J, with 12 bases between. The CDR3 contains 11 residues. The CDR3 DNA reads TGTGCCACCTCACTAGACCACGAGCAGTACTTC. Amino acid sequence: CATSLDHEQYF.

This clonotype was observed a handful of times. The chain is built from TRBV3-1 and TRBJ2-5; D is possibly TRBD2 (5 bases). V was trimmed by 1 base and J by 5 bases, leaving 14 bases between them. This CDR3 spans 15 amino acids. Germline V gene data show CDR1 as LGHDT and CDR2 as YNNKEL (reference sequence). The CDR3 sequence: CASSQALGRRETQYF. The CDR3 DNA is TGTGCCAGCAGCCAAGCCCTTGGACGGAGGGAGACCCAGTACTTC.

V usage is TRBV7-9 and J usage is TRBJ2-7; 7 bases are shared with TRBD1. With V trimmed by 5 bases and J by 1 base, 5 bases remained unmatched. The CDR3 covers 14 residues. Germline CDR1 is SEHNR and CDR2 is FQNEAQ (reference sequence). The DNA of the CDR3 is TGTGCCAGCAGCAGCTGGGACAGTTCCTACGAGCAGTACTTC. Protein product: CASSSWDSSYEQYF.

This clonotype was seen a few times. The gene calls are TRBV20-1 and TRBJ1-5; D call uncertain. Trimming pared 1 base from V and 2 bases from J, leaving 9 bases between. Germline-derived CDR1 and CDR2 are DFQATT and SNEGSKA (reference sequence). The CDR3 contains 14 residues. The CDR3 DNA sequence: TGCAGTGCTAGAGCGCCTTTAGGCAATCAGCCCCAGCATTTT. This translates into CSARAPLGNQPQHF.

This clonotype was seen a handful of times. This chain connects TRBV7-9 to TRBJ2-7, with D unclear. Trimming pared 1 base from V and 2 bases from J, leaving 6 bases between. This CDR3 is 13 amino acids long. Per the germline V gene, CDR1 is SEHNR and CDR2 is FQNEAQ (reference sequence). DNA for the CDR3: TGTGCCAGCAGCTTAGTCACGACCTACGAGCAGTACTTC. This translates into CASSLVTTYEQYF. Complete variable domain (other parts from reference TRBV7-9 and TRBJ2-7): DTGVSQNPRHKITKRGQNVTFRCDPISEHNRLYWYRQTLGQGPEFLTYFQNEAQLEKSRLLSDRFSAERPKGSFSTLEIQRTEQGDSAMYLCASSLVTTYEQYFGPGTRLTVT.

This clonotype was seen ten or more times. V and J are TRBV12-3 or TRBV12-4 and TRBJ2-3, with D hard to call. The V end lost 3 bases, the J end lost 5 bases, and 6 bases lay between the germline ends. The CDR3 has 12 amino acids. CDR3 sequence (DNA): TGTGCCAGCAGTTTCTGGGGAGATACGCAGTATTTT. Protein sequence: CASSFWGDTQYF.

The sample holds many counts of this clonotype. This rearrangement joins TRBV4-3 to TRBJ2-1; D uncertain. This CDR3 has 11 residues. Trimming stripped 1 base from V and 10 bases from J, with 5 bases between. Germline assignment: CDR1 LGHNA and CDR2 YSLEER. The CDR3 DNA follows: TGCGCCAGCAGCCAAGGGCCCGAGCAGTTCTTC. Translated, it gives CASSQGPEQFF.

Many counts were recorded for this clonotype. V is TRBV28 and J is TRBJ1-2; D is perhaps TRBD1 (6 bases). Trimming stripped 3 bases from V and 3 bases from J, with 8 bases between. Per the germline V gene, CDR1 is MDHEN and CDR2 is SYDVKM. The CDR3 is 13 amino acids. CDR3 nucleotide sequence: TGTGCCAGCAGTTTGCACAGGGACTATGGCTACACCTTC. Protein: CASSLHRDYGYTF.

The V call is TRBV5-1, the J call TRBJ1-1; D is perhaps TRBD1 (5 bases). The length of the CDR3 is 15 residues. Per germline, CDR1 SGHRS and CDR2 YFSETQ. Trimming cost V 0 bases and J 4 bases, with 13 bases left between them. The CDR3 loop is CASSLARAGTTEAFF. CDR3 DNA: TGCGCCAGCAGCTTGGCCAGGGCAGGGACCACTGAAGCTTTCTTT.

The chain uses TRBV10-2 and TRBJ2-3; D not certain. Germline V CDR1 and CDR2: WSHSY, SAAADI. The CDR3 is made up of 13 amino acids. V dropped 4 bases and J dropped 1 base, with 6 bases sitting between them. This CDR3 is CASSALGTDTQYF. Written as DNA, the CDR3 is TGCGCCAGCAGTGCTCTAGGCACAGATACGCAGTATTTT.

The V and J genes are TRBV20-1 and TRBJ2-7; TRBD1 aligns across 9 bases. CDR3 length: 17 amino acids. The germline gives CDR1 DFQATT, CDR2 SNEGSKA (reference sequence). V dropped 4 bases and J dropped 3; count of bases not matched to a gene: 16. CDR3 amino acids: CSANSVDKQGARYEQYF. For the CDR3, the DNA is TGCAGTGCTAATTCCGTTGATAAACAGGGGGCGCGCTACGAGCAGTACTTC.

This chain connects TRBV2 to TRBJ1-1; D possibly corresponds to TRBD1 (5 bases). Germline assignment: CDR1 SNHLY and CDR2 FYNNEI. The CDR3 totals 13 residues. V was shortened by 10 bases and J by 4 bases, with 16 bases between the two germline ends. The CDR3 nucleotides are TGTGCCACCTCCGGGACTCTCGGCACTGAAGCTTTCTTT. Translation gives CATSGTLGTEAFF.

This clonotype was counted ten times or more. This sequence joins TRBV5-1 and TRBJ2-7; D is uncertain. The germline V gene encodes CDR1 SGHRS and CDR2 YFSETQ. The V gene lost 0 bases and the J gene lost 5 bases, with 6 bases spanning the gap. The CDR3 consists of 12 residues. The CDR3, as DNA: TGCGCCAGCAGCTTGGACTGGAACGAGCAGTACTTC. It translates to CASSLDWNEQYF.

The V call is TRBV15, the J call TRBJ2-7; 7 nucleotides line up with TRBD1. V shed 6 bases, J shed 4 bases, and the junction held 6 bases outside the gene matches. The germline V gene encodes CDR1 LNHNV and CDR2 YYDKDF (reference sequence). This CDR3 spans 13 amino acids. The CDR3 DNA is TGTGCCACCAGAGAACAGGGGCGGTACGAGCAGTACTTC. Its translation: CATREQGRYEQYF.

The table lists this clonotype with many counts. V is TRBV7-9 and J is TRBJ2-5, with D possibly being TRBD1 (6 bases). Trimming took off 5 bases at V and 5 bases at J, with 21 bases between the two ends. CDR1 and CDR2 from the germline V gene are SEHNR and FQNEAQ (reference sequence). The CDR3 spans 16 residues. Here the CDR3 reads CASSALLIGGPETQYF. The CDR3 region has the DNA TGTGCCAGCAGCGCCCTCTTGATTGGGGGCCCGGAGACCCAGTACTTC. The entire variable domain, with the rest obtained from reference TRBV7-9 and TRBJ2-5, is as follows: DTGVSQNPRHKITKRGQNVTFRCDPISEHNRLYWYRQTLGQGPEFLTYFQNEAQLEKSRLLSDRFSAERPKGSFSTLEIQRTEQGDSAMYLCASSALLIGGPETQYFGPGTRLLVL.

This clonotype has more than one count but fewer than ten. The chain couples TRBV11-1 to TRBJ2-2; 12 bases agree with TRBD1. Trimming cost V 8 bases and J 1 base; bases outside gene matches: 11. This CDR3 is 18 amino acids long. Germline lookup yields CDR1 SGHAT and CDR2 FQDESV (reference sequence). As DNA, the CDR3 is TGTGCCAGCCCTGGGGGGACAGGGGGCCATTTGAACACCGGGGAGCTGTTTTTT. It translates to CASPGGTGGHLNTGELFF.

This clonotype has at least ten counts. This chain connects TRBV27 to TRBJ1-6, with a tentative D call TRBD1 (5 bases). The CDR3 runs to 15 residues. The ends were cut back, 7 bases at V and 10 bases at J, with 20 bases in the middle. Per germline, CDR1 MNHEY and CDR2 SMNVEV (reference sequence). Here the CDR3 DNA reads TGTGCCAGCATGTCAGGGCACGGAGGAGGCTCACCCCTCCACTTT. It yields the protein CASMSGHGGGSPLHF.